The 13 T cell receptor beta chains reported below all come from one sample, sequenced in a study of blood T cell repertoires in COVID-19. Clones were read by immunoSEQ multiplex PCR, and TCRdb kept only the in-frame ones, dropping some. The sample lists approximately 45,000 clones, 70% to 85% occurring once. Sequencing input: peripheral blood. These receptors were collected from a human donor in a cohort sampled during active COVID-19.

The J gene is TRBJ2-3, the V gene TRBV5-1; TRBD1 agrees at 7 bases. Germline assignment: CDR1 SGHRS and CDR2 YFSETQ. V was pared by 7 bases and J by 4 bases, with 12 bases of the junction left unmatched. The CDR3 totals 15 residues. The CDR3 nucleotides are TGCGCCAGCCACCGGGGACAGTTAGCTCCAGATACGCAGTATTTT. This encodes CASHRGQLAPDTQYF.

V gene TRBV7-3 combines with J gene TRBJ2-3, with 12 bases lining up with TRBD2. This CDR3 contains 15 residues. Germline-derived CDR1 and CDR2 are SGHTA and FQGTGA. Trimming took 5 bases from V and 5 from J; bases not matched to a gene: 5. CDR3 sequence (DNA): TGTGCCAGCAGCCCTAGCGGGGGGGGCAGAGATACGCAGTATTTT. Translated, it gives CASSPSGGGRDTQYF.

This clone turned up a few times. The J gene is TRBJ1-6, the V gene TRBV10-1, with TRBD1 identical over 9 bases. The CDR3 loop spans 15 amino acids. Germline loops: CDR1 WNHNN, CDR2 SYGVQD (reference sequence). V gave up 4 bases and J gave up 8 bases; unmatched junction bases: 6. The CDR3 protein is CASSAVRTGDSPLHF. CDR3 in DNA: TGCGCCAGCAGTGCTGTGCGGACAGGGGATTCACCCCTCCACTTT.

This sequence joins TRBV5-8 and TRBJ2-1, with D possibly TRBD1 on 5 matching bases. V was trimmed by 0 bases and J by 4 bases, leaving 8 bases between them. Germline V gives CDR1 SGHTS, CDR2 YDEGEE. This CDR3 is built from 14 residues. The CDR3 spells CASSLGTRYNEQFF. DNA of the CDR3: TGTGCCAGCAGCTTGGGGACAAGGTACAATGAGCAGTTCTTC. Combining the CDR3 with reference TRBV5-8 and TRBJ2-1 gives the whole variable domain EAGVTQSPTHLIKTRGQQATLRCSPISGHTSVYWYQQALGLGLQFLLWYDEGEERNRGNFPPRFSGRQFPNYSSELNVNALELEDSALYLCASSLGTRYNEQFFGPGTRLTVL.

The CDR3 region is CASSLAGTSLNEQFF. The CDR3 region has the DNA TGTGCCAGCAGCTTAGCCGGGACTAGCCTCAATGAGCAGTTCTTC. The J gene is TRBJ2-1, the V gene TRBV7-2; 9 bases line up with TRBD2. Germline lookup yields CDR1 SGHTA and CDR2 FQGNSA. After removal of 0 bases from V and 6 bases from J, the junction contained 3 bases not matched to a gene. The CDR3 loop spans 15 amino acids.

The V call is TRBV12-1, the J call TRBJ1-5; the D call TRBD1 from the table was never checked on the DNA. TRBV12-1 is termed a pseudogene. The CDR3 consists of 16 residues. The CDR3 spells CAILQGLGYSNQPQHF. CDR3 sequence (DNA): TGTGCCATCCTACAGGGGCTGGGTTATAGCAATCAGCCCCAGCATTTT.

The CDR3 bases are TGTGCCACTCCACGCTCACAGGGAGCCACTGAAGCTTTCTTT. Residues: CATPRSQGATEAFF. The chain carries TRBV6-5 and TRBJ1-1; tentative D call: TRBD1 (6 bases). Germline-derived CDR1 and CDR2 are MNHEY and SVGAGI. Trimming removed 10 bases at V and 4 bases at J, with 19 bases between. The CDR3 runs to 14 residues.

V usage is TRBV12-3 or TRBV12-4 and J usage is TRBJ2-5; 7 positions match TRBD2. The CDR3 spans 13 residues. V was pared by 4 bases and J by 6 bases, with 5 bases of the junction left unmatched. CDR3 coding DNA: TGTGCCAGCAGTTCGGCTAGCGGCAAGACCCAGTACTTC. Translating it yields CASSSASGKTQYF.

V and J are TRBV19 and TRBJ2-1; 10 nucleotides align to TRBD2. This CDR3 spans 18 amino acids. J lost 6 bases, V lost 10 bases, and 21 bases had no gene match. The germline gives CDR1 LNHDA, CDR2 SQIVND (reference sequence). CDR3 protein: CATQPGTSDPRRSNEQFF. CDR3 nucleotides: TGTGCCACCCAACCCGGGACTAGCGATCCTAGGAGGAGCAATGAGCAGTTCTTC.

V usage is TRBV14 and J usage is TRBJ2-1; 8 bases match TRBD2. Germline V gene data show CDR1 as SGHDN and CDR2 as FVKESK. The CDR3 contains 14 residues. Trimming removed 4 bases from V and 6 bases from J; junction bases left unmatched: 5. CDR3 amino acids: CASSRVSGVNEQFF. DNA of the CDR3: TGTGCCAGCAGCCGAGTTAGCGGGGTCAATGAGCAGTTCTTC.

CDR3 region: CASSSDRPNEKLFF. In DNA, the CDR3 is TGTGCCAGTAGTTCCGACAGGCCTAATGAAAAACTGTTTTTT. The chain couples TRBV19 to TRBJ1-4; possibly TRBD1 for D (6 bases). V was pared by 5 bases and J by 3 bases, with 10 bases between. This CDR3 region has 14 residues. Looked up from germline, CDR1 is LNHDA and CDR2 is SQIVND (reference sequence).

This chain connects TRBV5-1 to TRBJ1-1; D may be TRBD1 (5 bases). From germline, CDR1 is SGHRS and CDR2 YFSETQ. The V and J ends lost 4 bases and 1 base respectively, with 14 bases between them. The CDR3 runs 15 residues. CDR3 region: CASSTGHSSNTEAFF. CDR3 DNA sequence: TGCGCCAGCAGCACCGGACATTCCTCGAACACTGAAGCTTTCTTT.

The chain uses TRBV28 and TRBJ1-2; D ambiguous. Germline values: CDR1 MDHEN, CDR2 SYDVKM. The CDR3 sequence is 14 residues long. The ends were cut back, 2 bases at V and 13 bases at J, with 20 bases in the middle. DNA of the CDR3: TGTGCCAGCAGTTTAACGTTGGTTGACATTAGAAGCACCTTC. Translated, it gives CASSLTLVDIRSTF.